The TCR beta chain under discussion was sequenced for a study of CD8 T cells in Susac syndrome. Germline V CDR1 and CDR2: MNHEY, SVGAGI. The V end lost 5 bases, the J end lost 2 bases, and 12 bases lay between the germline ends. CDR3 size: 14 residues. RNA totalling roughly 0.45 to 1 ug underwent reverse transcription with random hexamers. Coverage of TCR beta CDR3 amplification by immunoSEQ multiplex PCR extended to 54 Vbeta and 13 Jbeta. TCRdb used MiXCR to reprocess the immunoSEQ multiplex PCR reads, holding one entry per CDR3 protein. The table lists roughly 80,000 distinct CDR3 sequences, 94% of them singletons. TCR beta sequencing was performed on blood CD8+ and CD4+ T cells. TEMRA cells underwent FACS enrichment and CD8+ and CD4+ T cells underwent negative isolation.

The receptor comes from a human donor in good health. The chain is built from TRBV6-5 and TRBJ1-2, with D hard to call. Sample: CD8+ T cells from PBMCs. In DNA, the CDR3 is TGTGCCAGCAGTCCTAAGGGCTCAAACTATGGCTACACCTTC. Encoded protein: CASSPKGSNYGYTF.